The 26 T cell receptor beta chains in this list originate from one sample, sequenced in a study of T-cell memory formation after mild COVID-19. Each CDR3 protein gets one entry after TCRdb re-called the 5' RACE reads with MiXCR. The table shows about 350,000 distinct CDR3 sequences, with roughly an eighth occurring only once. Input material: PBMCs or a T cell subset sorted from them (not recorded which). These receptors originate from a young man who had mild COVID-19 (a few samples of this study predate the infection). Cell type and time point are not known.

This clonotype was counted at least ten times. The genes are TRBV4-1 and TRBJ2-2; unclear D gene. V gave up 2 bases and J gave up 5 bases, with 6 bases separating them. Germline V gene lookup returns CDR1 MGHRA and CDR2 YSYEKL. This CDR3 is 13 amino acids long. The CDR3 DNA is TGCGCCAGCAGCCAAACCGATACCGGGGAGCTGTTTTTT. Translation: CASSQTDTGELFF.

The J gene is TRBJ1-5, the V gene TRBV12-3 or TRBV12-4; D remains ambiguous. This CDR3 spans 13 amino acids. Trimming stripped 3 bases from V and 9 bases from J, with 12 bases between. In DNA form, the CDR3 reads TGTGCCAGCAGTTTGGAGCCAATTCGGCCCCAGCATTTT. Translated, it gives CASSLEPIRPQHF.

This clonotype came up many times. V is TRBV24-1 and J is TRBJ2-2; D is ambiguous. V shed 2 bases and J shed 6 bases, with 3 bases lying between them. The CDR3 runs to 12 residues. Germline CDR1 and CDR2: KGHDR and SFDVKD. The CDR3 nucleotides read TGTGCCACCAGTGATTCAGCCGGGGAGCTGTTTTTT. This encodes CATSDSAGELFF.

The chain couples TRBV27 to TRBJ1-2, with a weak D call TRBD1 (5 bases). The germline V gene encodes CDR1 MNHEY and CDR2 SMNVEV (reference sequence). Trimming took 5 bases from V and 3 from J, leaving 19 bases between them. This CDR3 is built from 16 residues. Here the CDR3 DNA reads TGTGCCAGCAGTCCCAGGGCTGGCCGAAGAGACTATGGCTACACCTTC. Its translation is CASSPRAGRRDYGYTF.

This clonotype was counted many times. V and J are TRBV20-1 and TRBJ2-1; no reliable D call. CDR3 length: 12 residues. Germline V lookup: CDR1 DFQATT, CDR2 SNEGSKA (reference sequence). V was pared by 3 bases and J by 7 bases, with 10 bases between. DNA for the CDR3: TGCAGTGCTAGTAGTCATAAGAATGAGCAGTTCTTC. This codes for CSASSHKNEQFF.

The chain employs TRBV7-9 and TRBJ1-6, with a possible D match to TRBD1 (5 bases). The CDR3 runs to 14 residues. Trimming stripped 5 bases from V and 14 bases from J, with 19 bases between. Germline loops: CDR1 SEHNR, CDR2 FQNEAQ (reference sequence). CDR3 region: CASSRDLGTLSLHF. CDR3 bases: TGTGCCAGCAGCCGGGACCTGGGTACGCTATCCCTCCACTTT.

This clonotype has more than one count but fewer than ten. CDR3 bases: TGTGCCAGCAGCCCGAGGACAGGCCTTAATGAAAAACTGTTTTTT. Its protein is CASSPRTGLNEKLFF. This chain links TRBV9 with TRBJ1-4; 7 nucleotides agree with TRBD1. The V gene's germline CDR1 is SGDLS and CDR2 YYNGEE. V was pared by 4 bases and J by 4 bases, with 7 bases of the junction left unmatched. This CDR3 has 15 amino acids.

This clonotype appeared a few times. This chain uses TRBV7-2 with TRBJ1-6; a possible D gene is TRBD1 (5 bases). Trimming took off 1 base at V and 10 bases at J, with 8 bases between the two ends. The CDR3 totals 13 residues. Germline lookup yields CDR1 SGHTA and CDR2 FQGNSA. CDR3 in amino acids: CASSLGGFSPLHF. The CDR3 DNA reads as TGTGCCAGCAGCTTAGGGGGGTTCTCACCCCTCCACTTT. The variable domain in full, with the rest retrieved from reference TRBV7-2 and TRBJ1-6, is GAGVSQSPSNKVTEKGKDVELRCDPISGHTALYWYRQSLGQGLEFLIYFQGNSAPDKSGLPSDRFSAERTGGSVSTLTIQRTQQEDSAVYLCASSLGGFSPLHFGNGTRLTVT.

Ten or more counts support this clonotype. The CDR3 DNA reads TGTGCCAGCAGCTTAGTGGGGCTTCAGCCGGGCGAGACCCAGTACTTC. This encodes CASSLVGLQPGETQYF. The V call is TRBV7-6, the J call TRBJ2-5; possibly TRBD1 for D (5 bases). CDR1 is SGHVS, CDR2 FNYEAQ, per germline. The CDR3 has 16 residues. Trimming cost V 1 base and J 5 bases, with 17 bases left between them. The complete variable domain, with remaining parts taken from reference TRBV7-6 and TRBJ2-5, reads GAGVSQSPRYKVTKRGQDVALRCDPISGHVSLYWYRQALGQGPEFLTYFNYEAQQDKSGLPNDRFSAERPEGSISTLTIQRTEQRDSAMYRCASSLVGLQPGETQYFGPGTRLLVL.

The chain links TRBV20-1 to TRBJ2-7; TRBD1 agrees at 7 bases. The CDR3 is 13 amino acids. CDR1 and CDR2 from the germline V gene are DFQATT and SNEGSKA (reference sequence). V shed 3 bases and J 5 bases; nucleotides not matched to a gene: 7. The CDR3 DNA follows: TGCAGTGCTAGGGGGGACAGTTTCGACGAGCAGTACTTC. It encodes CSARGDSFDEQYF.

The V call is TRBV4-1, the J call TRBJ2-3; 13 positions agree with TRBD2. This CDR3 is built from 18 residues. J gave up 2 bases and V 1 base, and 6 bases lay outside the gene matches. From germline, CDR1 is MGHRA and CDR2 YSYEKL. CDR3 sequence (DNA): TGCGCCAGCAGCCAAGGGGCCGGGACTAGCGGGGTCACAGATACGCAGTATTTT. It encodes CASSQGAGTSGVTDTQYF.

The J gene is TRBJ2-7, the V gene TRBV10-3; D tentatively reads TRBD1 or TRBD2 (5 bases each). The CDR3 covers 15 residues. Germline CDR1 and CDR2: ENHRY and SYGVKD. Deletions cut 8 bases from V and 0 bases from J, with 17 bases between. The CDR3 protein is CAISPGPRNSYEQYV. In DNA, the CDR3 is TGTGCCATCTCCCCGGGACCCCGAAACTCCTACGAGCAGTACGTC.

The gene calls are TRBV3-1 and TRBJ2-1, with 9 bases identical to TRBD2. V shed 0 bases, J shed 6 bases, and the junction held 3 bases outside the gene matches. The germline gives CDR1 LGHDT, CDR2 YNNKEL (reference sequence). The CDR3 runs to 15 residues. In DNA, the CDR3 is TGTGCCAGCAGCCAAGAATGGCGGGGGGGCAATGAGCAGTTCTTC. Translation: CASSQEWRGGNEQFF.

Comment on this clonotype: A much larger clone lies one base from this, so it may be a read error. The CDR3 loop reads CASREADTGELFF. CDR3 DNA: TGTGCCAGCAGGGAAGCGGACACCGGGGAGCTGTTTTTT. The genes are TRBV6-1 and TRBJ2-2; D perhaps matches TRBD2 (5 bases). The CDR3 is 13 residues long. Germline V gives CDR1 MNHNS, CDR2 SASEGT.

This clonotype was seen only a few times. The gene calls are TRBV7-2 and TRBJ1-2; 7 bases agree with TRBD1. V trimming: 6 bases; J trimming: 4 bases; junction bases outside the gene matches: 8. The CDR3 length is 14 residues. Germline V gives CDR1 SGHTA, CDR2 FQGNSA. CDR3 loop: CASRHTGDAYGYTF. CDR3 nucleotides: TGTGCCAGCAGGCACACAGGGGATGCCTATGGCTACACCTTC.

A few counts support this clonotype. The chain has TRBV27 and TRBJ1-1; TRBD1 matches at 7 bases. The germline gives CDR1 MNHEY, CDR2 SMNVEV (reference sequence). This CDR3 contains 16 residues. V was clipped by 7 bases and J by 0 bases; unmatched bases: 11. This CDR3 is CASNWGPQGMNTEAFF. The CDR3 nucleotides read TGTGCCAGCAACTGGGGGCCACAGGGGATGAACACTGAAGCTTTCTTT.

This clonotype was counted a few times. The chain links TRBV12-3 or TRBV12-4 to TRBJ2-7, with D maybe TRBD1 (6 bases). Deletions cut 5 bases from V and 0 bases from J, with 14 bases between. This CDR3 is built from 15 residues. The CDR3 bases are TGTGCCAGCAGTCCGAACAGGGCCCTCTCCTACGAGCAGTACTTC. This sequence encodes CASSPNRALSYEQYF.

V usage is TRBV28 and J usage is TRBJ2-2; 10 bases are shared with TRBD2. Germline values: CDR1 MDHEN, CDR2 SYDVKM. The CDR3 loop spans 20 amino acids. Trimming at V came to 3 bases and at J to 0 bases, leaving 13 bases not matched to a gene. The CDR3 sequence: CASSFRSRLAGAANTGELFF. The CDR3 coding sequence is TGTGCCAGCAGTTTCCGGTCGAGGCTAGCGGGGGCCGCGAACACCGGGGAGCTGTTTTTT.

In its sample, this clonotype was seen a few times. V usage is TRBV18 and J usage is TRBJ2-1; 8 nucleotides align to TRBD2. In germline, CDR1 is KGHSH, CDR2 LQKENI. The length of the CDR3 is 14 residues. V was pared by 2 bases and J by 5 bases, with 2 bases of the junction left unmatched. The chain's CDR3 is CASSPRRGDNEQFF. CDR3 sequence (DNA): TGTGCCAGCTCACCAAGGCGGGGGGACAATGAGCAGTTCTTC.

This clonotype was counted a few times. V is TRBV18 and J is TRBJ2-3; D perhaps matches TRBD1 (7 bases). V was cut by 3 bases and J by 13 bases, with 14 bases left in between. Looked up from germline, CDR1 is KGHSH and CDR2 is LQKENI. CDR3 length: 12 residues. CDR3 nucleotide sequence: TGTGCCAGCTCACCCATGACAGGGAGGAAGTATTTT. It codes for CASSPMTGRKYF.

This clonotype was detected a few times. The gene calls are TRBV7-9 and TRBJ2-2; D gene uncertain. CDR3 length: 14 amino acids. Germline V gene sequence: CDR1 SEHNR, CDR2 FQNEAQ (reference sequence). Trimming removed 5 bases at V and 5 bases at J, with 12 bases between. In DNA, the CDR3 is TGTGCCAGCAGCCCCGTGGCAGCAACCGGGGAGCTGTTTTTT. Translated, it gives CASSPVAATGELFF.

The CDR3 sequence is CASSMSTTDTQYF. The CDR3 coding sequence is TGTGCCAGCAGCATGTCAACCACAGATACGCAGTATTTT. This chain connects TRBV7-3 to TRBJ2-3; D not certain. The CDR3 runs 13 residues. Germline values: CDR1 SGHTA, CDR2 FQGTGA. The V end was cut by 5 bases, the J end by 2 bases, with 8 bases between. The full variable domain, rest sourced from reference TRBV7-3 and TRBJ2-3, is GAGVSQTPSNKVTEKGKYVELRCDPISGHTALYWYRQSLGQGPEFLIYFQGTGAADDSGLPNDRFFAVRPEGSVSTLKIQRTERGDSAVYLCASSMSTTDTQYFGPGTRLTVL.

The chain carries TRBV5-1 and TRBJ2-2; D possibly matches TRBD1 or TRBD2 (5 bases each). The germline gives CDR1 SGHRS, CDR2 YFSETQ. Trimming stripped 3 bases from V and 5 bases from J, with 11 bases between. The CDR3 length is 14 residues. Written as DNA, the CDR3 is TGCGCCAGCAGCTACGGGGCTTTAACCGGGGAGCTGTTTTTT. Translating gives CASSYGALTGELFF. The full variable domain, completed using reference TRBV5-1 and TRBJ2-2, is KAGVTQTPRYLIKTRGQQVTLSCSPISGHRSVSWYQQTPGQGLQFLFEYFSETQRNKGNFPGRFSGRQFSNSRSEMNVSTLELGDSALYLCASSYGALTGELFFGEGSRLTVL.

This sequence joins TRBV11-2 and TRBJ2-3; D is uncertain. Germline V gene lookup returns CDR1 SGHAT and CDR2 FQNNGV. V lost 3 bases, J lost 3 bases, and 7 bases lay in between. This CDR3 contains 13 residues. The CDR3 reads CASSFKPTDTQYF. The CDR3, as DNA: TGTGCCAGCAGCTTTAAGCCGACAGATACGCAGTATTTT.

This clonotype was seen a few times. One end of the junction fails to match germline, which may point to a read error. The chain employs TRBV7-9 and TRBJ2-1, with D possibly TRBD1 on 6 matching bases. Germline V lookup: CDR1 SEHNR, CDR2 FQNEAQ (reference sequence). The CDR3 length is 10 residues. CDR3 DNA: TGTGCCAGCGAGACAGGTCCCCTGATCTTC. Translating gives CASETGPLIF.

The V and J genes are TRBV20-1 and TRBJ1-1; 9 nucleotides align to TRBD1. V shed 4 bases and J 1 base; nucleotides not matched to a gene: 4. The germline V gene encodes CDR1 DFQATT and CDR2 SNEGSKA (reference sequence). This CDR3 spans 14 amino acids. CDR3 nucleotides: TGCAGTGCTATCCCGGGACAGGGGAACACTGAAGCTTTCTTT. It specifies CSAIPGQGNTEAFF.